Detailed here is one TCR beta chain. Its antigen is unidentified. The naive CD8 fraction comprised CD45RO-negative cells positively selected for CCR7 and excluded terminally differentiated effector memory CD45RA+ cells. This record comes from a study of shared clonotypes between healthy human individuals. The data were produced by immunoSEQ multiplex PCR, yet TCRdb's version contains in-frame clones alone and is incomplete. The sample contains roughly 890,000 clones, more than 85% of which appear only once. V gave up 2 bases and J gave up 6 bases, with 13 bases separating them. CDR1 SEHNR and CDR2 FQNEAQ come from the germline V gene (reference sequence). This CDR3 comprises 14 residues. Findings of the study overall: Compared with memory subsets, naive subsets generally had larger estimated richness. Though the depth was large, rarefaction showed that sorted-subset sequencing was incomplete. Sampling involved blood alone; tissue repertoires likely differ.

This receptor was obtained from a man aged 25-45 years in good health. The sample was naive CD8+ T cells sorted from blood. V usage is TRBV7-9 and J usage is TRBJ1-2; maybe TRBD1 (6 bases). The CDR3 DNA reads as TGTGCCAGCAGCTTACTCGGGGGCGAGGATGGCTACACCTTC. The encoded protein is CASSLLGGEDGYTF.